Presented here are 23 T cell receptor beta chains from one specimen sequenced in a study of technical replicates of blood from several donors. Measured with immunoSEQ multiplex PCR; TCRdb has only the in-frame clones, and not every one. Among around 74,000 clones, 80% to 90% were seen once, and the ten largest hold 4.8%. Specimen: PBMCs. All receptors derive from a human donor in good health. Some clones in this sample may be carry-over from other donors' samples.

This rearrangement joins TRBV2 to TRBJ2-3; no reliable D call. This CDR3 is 11 amino acids long. CDR1 is SNHLY and CDR2 is FYNNEI in the germline V gene. V lost 3 bases and J 7 bases, leaving 5 bases between the germline ends. CDR3 sequence: CASSERNTQYF. CDR3 coding DNA: TGTGCCAGCAGTGAGCGGAATACGCAGTATTTT.

V usage is TRBV11-1 and J usage is TRBJ1-1; D is uncertain. Germline-derived CDR1 and CDR2 are SGHAT and FQDESV (reference sequence). This CDR3 is 13 amino acids long. V lost 1 base and J 2 bases, leaving 5 bases between the germline ends. CDR3 sequence: CASSLGPNTEAFF. For the CDR3, the DNA is TGTGCCAGCAGCTTAGGGCCAAACACTGAAGCTTTCTTT.

This clone was seen once. The chain combines TRBV27 with TRBJ1-6; the match to TRBD1 covers 7 bases. The ends lost 7 bases at V and 7 bases at J; junction bases unmatched: 10. The CDR3 is 15 amino acids. Germline assignment: CDR1 MNHEY and CDR2 SMNVEV (reference sequence). The CDR3 DNA reads as TGTGCCAGCACCATCACCGGGACAGCCAATTCACCCCTCCACTTT. This translates into CASTITGTANSPLHF.

This clone was detected a few times. The chain employs TRBV18 and TRBJ1-1; TRBD1 might be the D (6 bases). From germline, CDR1 is KGHSH and CDR2 LQKENI. V was shortened by 5 bases and J by 8 bases, with 15 bases between the two germline ends. The CDR3 has 13 amino acids. This CDR3 is CASSTGTGTEAFF. The CDR3 region has the DNA TGTGCCAGCTCAACGGGTACTGGGACAGAAGCTTTCTTT.

The chain is built from TRBV7-3 and TRBJ2-6, with TRBD1 as a possible D gene (6 bases). Germline CDR1 and CDR2: SGHTA and FQGTGA. The CDR3 is made up of 16 amino acids. V was cut by 6 bases and J by 2 bases, with 14 bases left in between. DNA of the CDR3: TGTGCCAGCAGTTTTGTTGGGGGCGCTGGGGCCAACGTCCTGACTTTC. Protein: CASSFVGGAGANVLTF.

This clone was recorded only once. The chain is built from TRBV5-1 and TRBJ2-7, with 8 bases fitting TRBD1. Germline CDR1 is SGHRS and CDR2 is YFSETQ. This CDR3 region has 15 residues. With 1 base clipped from V and 6 bases from J, the junction kept 9 bases outside the gene matches. The CDR3 reads CASSLTGGRAGEQYF. The CDR3 coding sequence is TGCGCCAGCAGCTTGACAGGGGGAAGGGCCGGCGAGCAGTACTTC.

This chain joins TRBV10-1 and TRBJ2-7; possible D gene TRBD1, 6 bases. The V gene lost 6 bases and the J gene lost 12 bases, with 12 bases spanning the gap. From germline, CDR1 is WNHNN and CDR2 SYGVQD (reference sequence). This CDR3 region has 10 residues. This CDR3 is CASREDSSYF. CDR3 bases: TGCGCCAGCAGAGAGGACAGTTCGTACTTC.

The V gene is TRBV19, the J gene TRBJ1-3; TRBD1 aligns across 8 bases. With V trimmed by 5 bases and J by 0 bases, 6 bases remained unmatched. CDR3 size: 16 residues. Germline V gene sequence: CDR1 LNHDA, CDR2 SQIVND (reference sequence). The CDR3 DNA is TGTGCCAGTAGTCCGGGACAGGTCAGCTCTGGAAACACCATATATTTT. Amino acid sequence: CASSPGQVSSGNTIYF.

This clone was found a few times. The V call is TRBV2, the J call TRBJ1-3; tentatively, D is TRBD1 (6 bases). The germline V and J ends were trimmed by 4 bases and 4 bases, with 32 bases remaining between them. Germline CDR1 SNHLY, CDR2 FYNNEI. The CDR3 runs to 21 residues. The CDR3: CASSGGGPPGQFRSPGNTIYF. CDR3 sequence (DNA): TGTGCCAGCAGTGGGGGGGGCCCCCCAGGCCAATTTCGGTCTCCCGGAAACACCATATATTTT.

This clone was detected only once. V usage is TRBV4-2 and J usage is TRBJ2-2; possibly TRBD1 for D (6 bases). Between the trimmed V and J ends, which lost 4 bases and 0 bases, there was a span of 15 bases. The CDR3 runs to 17 residues. Germline values: CDR1 LGHNA, CDR2 YNFKEQ. The CDR3 nucleotides are TGTGCCAGCAGCCGGTCAGTCGGGACAACGAACACCGGGGAGCTGTTTTTT. This encodes CASSRSVGTTNTGELFF.

Only one count was recorded for this clone. This chain links TRBV5-3 with TRBJ1-1; D unclear. TRBV5-3 is treated as an ORF (open reading frame) with a function not yet certain. The CDR3 runs 14 residues. Trimming cost V 0 bases and J 6 bases, with 12 bases left between them. The CDR3 bases are TGTGCCAGAAGCTTGGTGTTGACTGGCCCTGAAGCTTTCTTT. It codes for CARSLVLTGPEAFF.

The chain combines TRBV18 with TRBJ1-1, with 9 bases that match TRBD1. This CDR3 contains 16 residues. V shed 6 bases, J shed 4 bases, and the junction held 12 bases outside the gene matches. In germline, CDR1 is KGHSH, CDR2 LQKENI. The chain's CDR3 is CASSHRDRARGTEAFF. The CDR3 region has the DNA TGTGCCAGCTCCCACAGGGACAGGGCCAGGGGCACTGAAGCTTTCTTT. Drawing the rest from reference TRBV18 and TRBJ1-1, the complete variable domain is NAGVMQNPRHLVRRRGQEARLRCSPMKGHSHVYWYRQLPEEGLKFMVYLQKENIIDESGMPKERFSAEFPKEGPSILRIQQVVRGDSAAYFCASSHRDRARGTEAFFGQGTRLTVV.

The V and J genes are TRBV27 and TRBJ2-1, with 12 positions matching TRBD1. The V gene end was trimmed by 8 bases and the J gene end by 5 bases; junction bases not matched to a gene: 4. There are 14 residues in the CDR3. The germline gives CDR1 MNHEY, CDR2 SMNVEV (reference sequence). The CDR3 is CASSGDRGHNEQFF. Here the CDR3 DNA reads TGTGCCAGCTCCGGGGACAGGGGGCACAATGAGCAGTTCTTC.

V gene TRBV5-1 combines with J gene TRBJ1-1; 7 bases are a match to TRBD1. The V and J ends lost 4 bases and 4 bases, in that order; junction bases with no gene match: 7. Germline values: CDR1 SGHRS, CDR2 YFSETQ. The CDR3 runs to 14 residues. The CDR3 loop is CASSLGQVRTEAFF. CDR3 sequence (DNA): TGCGCCAGCAGCCTCGGACAGGTACGCACTGAAGCTTTCTTT.

The gene calls are TRBV9 and TRBJ1-5; 7 nucleotides line up with TRBD1. Looked up from germline, CDR1 is SGDLS and CDR2 is YYNGEE. Losses at the gene ends were 0 bases for V and 6 bases for J; bases not matched to a gene: 6. The CDR3 spans 15 residues. CDR3 bases: TGTGCCAGCAGCGTAGGACAGGGACCGGGTCAGCCCCAGCATTTT. It yields the protein CASSVGQGPGQPQHF.

The genes are TRBV7-9 and TRBJ2-7, with TRBD1 identical over 8 bases. The CDR3 is 14 amino acids. The V and J ends lost 5 bases and 5 bases, in that order; junction bases with no gene match: 8. Germline values: CDR1 SEHNR, CDR2 FQNEAQ (reference sequence). The CDR3 reads CASSPYRGMDEQYF. In nucleotides, the CDR3 is TGTGCCAGCAGCCCATACAGGGGGATGGACGAGCAGTACTTC.

This chain joins TRBV9 and TRBJ2-3; no reliable D call. Trimming stripped 4 bases from V and 6 bases from J, with 9 bases between. Germline CDR1 SGDLS, CDR2 YYNGEE. CDR3 size: 12 residues. The DNA of the CDR3 is TGTGCCAGCAGCCCCTACGCGGATACGCAGTATTTT. Translated, it gives CASSPYADTQYF. The entire variable domain, with the rest obtained from reference TRBV9 and TRBJ2-3, is as follows: DSGVTQTPKHLITATGQRVTLRCSPRSGDLSVYWYQQSLDQGLQFLIQYYNGEERAKGNILERFSAQQFPDLHSELNLSSLELGDSALYFCASSPYADTQYFGPGTRLTVL.

The gene calls are TRBV7-3 and TRBJ2-2, with a tentative D call TRBD2 (5 bases). Trimming removed 2 bases from V and 3 bases from J, with 10 bases in between. Germline CDR1 and CDR2: SGHTA and FQGTGA. The CDR3 spans 15 residues. The CDR3 DNA follows: TGTGCCAGCAGCTTACTCGGAGGCGACACCGGGGAGCTGTTTTTT. This translates into CASSLLGGDTGELFF. Full variable domain (outside the CDR3, taken from reference TRBV7-3 and TRBJ2-2): GAGVSQTPSNKVTEKGKYVELRCDPISGHTALYWYRQSLGQGPEFLIYFQGTGAADDSGLPNDRFFAVRPEGSVSTLKIQRTERGDSAVYLCASSLLGGDTGELFFGEGSRLTVL.

This clone was observed a handful of times. The chain is built from TRBV5-1 and TRBJ2-1, with 12 nucleotides matching TRBD2. V lost 3 bases, J lost 2 bases, and 3 bases stayed unmatched. CDR3 length equals 16 residues. Germline assignment: CDR1 SGHRS and CDR2 YFSETQ. CDR3 sequence (DNA): TGCGCCAGCAGCTCAGGACTAGCGGGACCCTACAATGAGCAGTTCTTC. Translation: CASSSGLAGPYNEQFF. The full variable domain, in which reference TRBV5-1 and TRBJ2-1 provide the parts outside the CDR3, is KAGVTQTPRYLIKTRGQQVTLSCSPISGHRSVSWYQQTPGQGLQFLFEYFSETQRNKGNFPGRFSGRQFSNSRSEMNVSTLELGDSALYLCASSSGLAGPYNEQFFGPGTRLTVL.

The J gene is TRBJ1-3, the V gene TRBV9, with a tentative D call TRBD1 (6 bases). This CDR3 is 16 amino acids long. Germline loops: CDR1 SGDLS, CDR2 YYNGEE. Trimming removed 3 bases from V and 0 bases from J, with 13 bases in between. CDR3 amino acids: CASSETTGSSGNTIYF. The CDR3 DNA sequence: TGTGCCAGCAGCGAAACTACAGGGAGCTCTGGAAACACCATATATTTT.

This clone has only one observation. The rearrangement joins TRBV4-3 to TRBJ2-2; no reliable D call. Germline V gene data show CDR1 as LGHNA and CDR2 as YSLEER. Trimming stripped 6 bases from V and 4 bases from J, with 12 bases between. This CDR3 comprises 14 residues. This CDR3 reads CASSQIPGTGELFF. In nucleotides, the CDR3 is TGCGCCAGCAGTCAAATCCCGGGCACCGGGGAGCTGTTTTTT.

This rearrangement joins TRBV5-1 to TRBJ2-2; TRBD2 aligns across 14 bases. CDR1 SGHRS and CDR2 YFSETQ come from the germline V gene. The CDR3 spans 17 residues. J lost 2 bases, V lost 4 bases, and 4 bases had no gene match. CDR3 nucleotide sequence: TGCGCCAGCAGCCCAGGACTAGCGGGAGGAAACACCGGGGAGCTGTTTTTT. Its translation is CASSPGLAGGNTGELFF.

This clone was detected only once. The rearrangement joins TRBV5-1 to TRBJ1-2, with D possibly being TRBD1 (5 bases). The germline gives CDR1 SGHRS, CDR2 YFSETQ. V was clipped by 0 bases and J by 7 bases, with 13 bases between them. This CDR3 contains 14 residues. CDR3 DNA: TGCGCCAGCAGCTTGGGGACCAGGGAAGGTGGCTACACCTTC. The encoded protein is CASSLGTREGGYTF.